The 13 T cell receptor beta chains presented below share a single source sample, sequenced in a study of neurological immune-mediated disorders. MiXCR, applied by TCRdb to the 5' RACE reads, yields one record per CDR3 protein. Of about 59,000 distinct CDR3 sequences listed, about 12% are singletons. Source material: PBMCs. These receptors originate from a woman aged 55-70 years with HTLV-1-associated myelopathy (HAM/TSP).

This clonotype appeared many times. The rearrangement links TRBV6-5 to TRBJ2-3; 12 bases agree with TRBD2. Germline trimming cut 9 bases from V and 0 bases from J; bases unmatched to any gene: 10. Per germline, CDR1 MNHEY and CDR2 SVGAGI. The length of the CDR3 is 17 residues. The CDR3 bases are TGTGCCAGGACGACTAGCGGGAGAAGTCGTAGCACAGATACGCAGTATTTT. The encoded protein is CARTTSGRSRSTDTQYF.

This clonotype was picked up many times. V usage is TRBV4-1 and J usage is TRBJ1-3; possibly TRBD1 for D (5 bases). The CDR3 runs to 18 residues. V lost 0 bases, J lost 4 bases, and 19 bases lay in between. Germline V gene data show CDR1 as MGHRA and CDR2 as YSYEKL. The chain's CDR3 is CASSQDIPGSASGNTIYF. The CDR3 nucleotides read TGCGCCAGCAGCCAAGATATTCCAGGGTCAGCGTCCGGAAACACCATATATTTT.

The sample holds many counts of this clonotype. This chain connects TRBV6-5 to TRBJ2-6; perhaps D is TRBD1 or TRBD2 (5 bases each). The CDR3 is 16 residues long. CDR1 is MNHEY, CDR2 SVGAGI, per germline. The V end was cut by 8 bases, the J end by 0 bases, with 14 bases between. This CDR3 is CASSSGAASGANVLTF. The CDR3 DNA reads TGTGCCAGCTCCTCCGGGGCCGCCTCTGGGGCCAACGTCCTGACTTTC.

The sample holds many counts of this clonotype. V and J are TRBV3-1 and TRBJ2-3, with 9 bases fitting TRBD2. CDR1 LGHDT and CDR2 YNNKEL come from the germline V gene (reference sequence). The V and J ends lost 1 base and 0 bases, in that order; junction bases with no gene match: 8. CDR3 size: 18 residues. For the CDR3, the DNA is TGTGCCAGCAGCCAAGGACTAGCGGTACTGAGGAGCACAGATACGCAGTATTTT. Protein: CASSQGLAVLRSTDTQYF.

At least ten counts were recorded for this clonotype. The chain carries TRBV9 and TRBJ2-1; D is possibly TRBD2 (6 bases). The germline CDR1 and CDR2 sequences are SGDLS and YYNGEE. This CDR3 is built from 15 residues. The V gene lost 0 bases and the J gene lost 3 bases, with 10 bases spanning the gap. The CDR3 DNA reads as TGTGCCAGCAGCGTAGGAACGGGAGTCTACAATGAGCAGTTCTTC. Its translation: CASSVGTGVYNEQFF.

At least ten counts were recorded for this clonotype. The CDR3 is CASSWGQGEGYTF. DNA of the CDR3: TGCGCCAGCAGCTGGGGACAGGGGGAAGGCTACACCTTC. This chain uses TRBV5-1 with TRBJ1-2; TRBD1 matches at 11 bases. The length of the CDR3 is 13 residues. CDR1 and CDR2 (germline): SGHRS, YFSETQ. Trimming removed 3 bases from V and 8 bases from J; junction bases left unmatched: 3. Together with reference TRBV5-1 and TRBJ1-2, the CDR3 gives the full variable domain: KAGVTQTPRYLIKTRGQQVTLSCSPISGHRSVSWYQQTPGQGLQFLFEYFSETQRNKGNFPGRFSGRQFSNSRSEMNVSTLELGDSALYLCASSWGQGEGYTFGSGTRLTVV.

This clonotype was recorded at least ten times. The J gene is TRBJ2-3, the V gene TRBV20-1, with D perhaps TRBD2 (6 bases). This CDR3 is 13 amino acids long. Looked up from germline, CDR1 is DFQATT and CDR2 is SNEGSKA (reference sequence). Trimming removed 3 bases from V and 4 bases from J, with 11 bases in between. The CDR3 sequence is CSASLPGADTQYF. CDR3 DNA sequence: TGCAGTGCTAGCCTCCCGGGGGCAGATACGCAGTATTTT.

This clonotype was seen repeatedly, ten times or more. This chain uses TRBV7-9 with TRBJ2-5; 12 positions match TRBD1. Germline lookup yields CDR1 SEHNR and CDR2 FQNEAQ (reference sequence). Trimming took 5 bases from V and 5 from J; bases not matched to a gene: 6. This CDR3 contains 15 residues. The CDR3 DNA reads TGTGCCAGCAGCCAAGGGACAGGGGGCATGGAGACCCAGTACTTC. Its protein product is CASSQGTGGMETQYF. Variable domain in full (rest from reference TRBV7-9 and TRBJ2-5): DTGVSQNPRHKITKRGQNVTFRCDPISEHNRLYWYRQTLGQGPEFLTYFQNEAQLEKSRLLSDRFSAERPKGSFSTLEIQRTEQGDSAMYLCASSQGTGGMETQYFGPGTRLLVL.

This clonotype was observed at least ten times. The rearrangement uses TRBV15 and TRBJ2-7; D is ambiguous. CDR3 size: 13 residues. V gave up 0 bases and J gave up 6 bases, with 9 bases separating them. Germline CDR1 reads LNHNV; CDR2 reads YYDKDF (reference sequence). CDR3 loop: CATSRDIVAEQYF. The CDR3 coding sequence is TGTGCCACCAGCAGAGATATAGTGGCCGAGCAGTACTTC.

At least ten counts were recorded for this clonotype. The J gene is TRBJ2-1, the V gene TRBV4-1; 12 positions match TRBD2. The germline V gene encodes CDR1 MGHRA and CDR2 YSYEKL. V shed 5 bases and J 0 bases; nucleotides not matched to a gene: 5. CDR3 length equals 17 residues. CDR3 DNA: TGCGCCAGCAGCACCGGACTAGCGGGAAGCTCCTACAATGAGCAGTTCTTC. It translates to CASSTGLAGSSYNEQFF.

The CDR3 nucleotides are TGTGCCAGCAGCTTAGCGGGAGCCTTCGGGTCCTACAATGAGCAGTTCTTC. It codes for CASSLAGAFGSYNEQFF. V and J are TRBV7-2 and TRBJ2-1; a weak D match, TRBD2 (5 bases). Germline V gives CDR1 SGHTA, CDR2 FQGNSA. The CDR3 spans 17 residues. Between the trimmed V and J ends, which lost 0 bases and 1 base, there was a span of 13 bases.

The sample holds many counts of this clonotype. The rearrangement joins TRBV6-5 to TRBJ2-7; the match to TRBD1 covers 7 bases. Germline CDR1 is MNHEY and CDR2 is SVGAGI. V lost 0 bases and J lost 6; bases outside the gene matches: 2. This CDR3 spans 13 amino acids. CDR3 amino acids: CASSYSTGAEQYF. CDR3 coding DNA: TGTGCCAGCAGTTACTCAACAGGGGCCGAGCAGTACTTC.

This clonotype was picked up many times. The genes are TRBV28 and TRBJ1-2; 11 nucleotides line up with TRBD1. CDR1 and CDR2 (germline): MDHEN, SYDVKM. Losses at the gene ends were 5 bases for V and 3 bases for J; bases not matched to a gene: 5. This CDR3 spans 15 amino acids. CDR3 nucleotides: TGTGCCAGCAGTCTAGGACAGGGGGCTGACTATGGCTACACCTTC. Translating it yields CASSLGQGADYGYTF.